This T cell receptor beta chain was documented in a study of T cells in Graves' hyperthyroidism and ophthalmopathy. General study points: A 13 V-J signature model discriminated ophthalmopathy versus stable hyperthyroidism. Model-based prediction identified ophthalmopathy a median 6.5 months prior to its onset. Most clonotypes expanded in thyroid above 0.001 were likewise present in blood.

Any patient presenting with uncontrolled infection, other autoimmune disease, pregnancy or lactation was left out. Amplification of TCR beta CDR3 regions was performed using RNA transcripts as template. HTBI primers were the set used in a first-round RT-PCR of the TCR CDR3. TCRdb passed the multiplex PCR reads through MiXCR, listing each CDR3 protein once. Of approximately 330,000 distinct CDR3 sequences listed, approximately 15% were seen once; the top ten hold 30% to 35%. In its sample, this clonotype was seen many times. As yet, its antigen is unknown. Sequenced: blood. The sequence derives from a woman between 40 and 55 years old with Graves' ophthalmopathy.

The CDR3 coding sequence is TGTGCCAGCAAGAAGGGGCAACTTGAAGCTTTCTTT. Its translation: CASKKGQLEAFF. This rearrangement joins TRBV6-1 to TRBJ1-1, with D perhaps matching TRBD1 (5 bases). Germline assignment: CDR1 MNHNS and CDR2 SASEGT. The V end lost 7 bases, the J end lost 7 bases, and 13 bases lay between the germline ends. CDR3 size: 12 residues.